Below, 8 T cell receptor beta chains from the same sample are listed, as sequenced in a study of T-cell reconstitution after alpha-beta-depleted transplantation in children. The library targeted TCRbeta and was prepared with unique molecular identifiers. In TCRdb, the PCR reads were re-called with MiXCR into one record per CDR3 protein. Of hundreds of thousands of distinct CDR3 sequences in the sample, approximately 9.8% were seen once. The input for sequencing was PBMCs from the stem cell graft donor, taken from the stem cell graft. These receptors were collected from a human donor who donated a stem cell graft to a child with SCID.

This clonotype was detected many times. CDR3 DNA sequence: TGCGCCAGCAGCGTCCCAGGGGCCAGCACAGATACGCAGTATTTT. Translated: CASSVPGASTDTQYF. The chain employs TRBV5-1 and TRBJ2-3; perhaps TRBD1 as D (6 bases). The CDR3 is 15 amino acids. CDR1 SGHRS and CDR2 YFSETQ come from the germline V gene. Trimming left V 4 bases short and J 0 bases short, with 12 bases between.

This clonotype has only a few counts. The chain is built from TRBV29-1 and TRBJ2-3; TRBD2 agrees at 15 bases. Per germline, CDR1 SQVTM and CDR2 ANQGSEA. The CDR3 totals 15 residues. The V segment lost 7 bases and the J segment 3 bases; nucleotides outside the gene matches: 5. DNA of the CDR3: TGCAGCGCCTCCGGGACTAGCGGGGGGACAGATACGCAGTATTTT. Residues: CSASGTSGGTDTQYF.

This clonotype appeared many times. The chain has TRBV9 and TRBJ2-3, with 7 bases lining up with TRBD1. Germline CDR1 and CDR2: SGDLS and YYNGEE. This CDR3 spans 16 amino acids. Trimming at V came to 3 bases and at J to 2 bases, leaving 9 bases not matched to a gene. Here the CDR3 reads CASSGAPGTATDTQYF. CDR3 coding DNA: TGTGCCAGCAGCGGAGCCCCCGGGACAGCCACAGATACGCAGTATTTT.

The table lists this clonotype with a few counts. The chain carries TRBV20-1 and TRBJ2-1, with D maybe TRBD1 (5 bases). Germline-derived CDR1 and CDR2 are DFQATT and SNEGSKA (reference sequence). The CDR3 loop spans 13 amino acids. Deletions cut 4 bases from V and 4 bases from J, with 11 bases between. In nucleotides, the CDR3 is TGCAGTGCTAACTACAGACAGTACAATGAGCAGTTCTTC. Protein sequence: CSANYRQYNEQFF.

A few counts support this clonotype. This chain links TRBV27 with TRBJ2-7; perhaps TRBD2 as D (6 bases). This CDR3 is built from 17 residues. Germline CDR1 MNHEY, CDR2 SMNVEV (reference sequence). V dropped 4 bases and J dropped 3 bases, with 22 bases sitting between them. The CDR3 sequence is CASSSTSPQGGGYEQYF. CDR3 in DNA: TGTGCCAGCAGTTCTACATCTCCCCAGGGAGGCGGCTACGAGCAGTACTTC.

The chain carries TRBV18 and TRBJ2-3; D assignment may be TRBD1 or TRBD2 (5 bases each). There are 15 residues in the CDR3. Trimming shortened V by 6 bases and J by 0 bases, and 13 bases separated the two germline ends. Germline lookup yields CDR1 KGHSH and CDR2 LQKENI. CDR3: CASSGAAPSTDTQYF. Here the CDR3 DNA reads TGTGCCAGCTCCGGGGCGGCTCCTAGCACAGATACGCAGTATTTT.

The chain links TRBV11-1 to TRBJ2-5; either TRBD1 or TRBD2 may supply D (5 bases each). The CDR3 runs to 19 residues. Germline loops: CDR1 SGHAT, CDR2 FQDESV (reference sequence). V was pared by 5 bases and J by 0 bases, with 25 bases between. This CDR3 reads CASSELDVGVTSYQETQYF. CDR3 sequence (DNA): TGTGCCAGCAGCGAACTTGATGTGGGGGTCACCTCTTACCAAGAGACCCAGTACTTC. The variable domain in full, completed from reference TRBV11-1 and TRBJ2-5, reads EAEVAQSPRYKITEKSQAVAFWCDPISGHATLYWYRQILGQGPELLVQFQDESVVDDSQLPKDRFSAERLKGVDSTLKIQPAELGDSAMYLCASSELDVGVTSYQETQYFGPGTRLLVL.

This clonotype was counted at least ten times. This sequence joins TRBV27 and TRBJ1-5, with D unresolved. The CDR3 is made up of 13 amino acids. The germline V gene has CDR1 MNHEY and CDR2 SMNVEV (reference sequence). The germline V and J ends were trimmed by 6 bases and 5 bases, with 11 bases remaining between them. CDR3 DNA: TGTGCCAGCAGCCCAAAGAATTATCAGCCCCAGCATTTT. This sequence encodes CASSPKNYQPQHF.